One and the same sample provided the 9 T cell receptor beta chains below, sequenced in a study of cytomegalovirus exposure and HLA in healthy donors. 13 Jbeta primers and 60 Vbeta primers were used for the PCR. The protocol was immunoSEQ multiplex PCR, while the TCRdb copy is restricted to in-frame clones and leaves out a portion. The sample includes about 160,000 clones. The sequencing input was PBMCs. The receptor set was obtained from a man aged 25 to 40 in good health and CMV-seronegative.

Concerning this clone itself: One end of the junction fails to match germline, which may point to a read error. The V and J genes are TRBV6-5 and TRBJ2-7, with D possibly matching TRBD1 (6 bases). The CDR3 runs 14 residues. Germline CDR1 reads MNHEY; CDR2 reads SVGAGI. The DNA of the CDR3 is TGTGCCAGCAGTTACGAGGGGGACGTGAACGAGCGGTACTTC. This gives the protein CASSYEGDVNERYF.

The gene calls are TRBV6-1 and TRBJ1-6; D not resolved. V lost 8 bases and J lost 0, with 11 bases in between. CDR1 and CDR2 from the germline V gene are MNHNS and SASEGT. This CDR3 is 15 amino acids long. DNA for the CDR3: TGTGCCAGCGGAGCCACGAGCTCCTATAATTCACCCCTCCACTTT. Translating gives CASGATSSYNSPLHF.

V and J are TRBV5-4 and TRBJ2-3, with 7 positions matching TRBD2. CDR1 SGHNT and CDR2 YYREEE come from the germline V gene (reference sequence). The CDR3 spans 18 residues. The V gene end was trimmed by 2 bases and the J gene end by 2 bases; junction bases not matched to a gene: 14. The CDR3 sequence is CASSFDRVGRGNTDTQYF. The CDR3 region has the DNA TGTGCCAGCAGCTTTGATCGTGTCGGGCGGGGGAACACAGATACGCAGTATTTT.

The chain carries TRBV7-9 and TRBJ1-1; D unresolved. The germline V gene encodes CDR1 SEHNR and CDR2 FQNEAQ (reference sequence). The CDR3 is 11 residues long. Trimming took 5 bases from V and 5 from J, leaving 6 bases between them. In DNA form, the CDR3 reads TGTGCCAGCAGCATTATTACTGAAGCTTTCTTT. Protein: CASSIITEAFF.

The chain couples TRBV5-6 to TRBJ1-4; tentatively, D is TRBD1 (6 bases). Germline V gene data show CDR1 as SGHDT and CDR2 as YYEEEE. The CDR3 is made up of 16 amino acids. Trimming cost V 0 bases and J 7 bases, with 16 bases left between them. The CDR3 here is CASSLVQGPGGEKLFF. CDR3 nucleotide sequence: TGTGCCAGCAGCTTGGTGCAGGGGCCGGGAGGTGAAAAACTGTTTTTT. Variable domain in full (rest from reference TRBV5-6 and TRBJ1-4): DAGVTQSPTHLIKTRGQQVTLRCSPKSGHDTVSWYQQALGQGPQFIFQYYEEEERQRGNFPDRFSGHQFPNYSSELNVNALLLGDSALYLCASSLVQGPGGEKLFFGSGTQLSVL.

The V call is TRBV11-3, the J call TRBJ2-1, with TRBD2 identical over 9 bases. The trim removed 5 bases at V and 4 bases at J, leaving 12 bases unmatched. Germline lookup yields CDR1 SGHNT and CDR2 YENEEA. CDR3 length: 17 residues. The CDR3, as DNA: TGTGCCAGCAGCCCCGATGGGGTAGCGGGAGCTTACAATGAGCAGTTCTTC. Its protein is CASSPDGVAGAYNEQFF.

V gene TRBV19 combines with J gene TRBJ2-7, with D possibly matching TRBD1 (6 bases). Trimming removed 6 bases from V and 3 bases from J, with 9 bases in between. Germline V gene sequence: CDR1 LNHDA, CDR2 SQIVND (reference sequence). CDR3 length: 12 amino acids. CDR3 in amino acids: CASSVQGYEQYF. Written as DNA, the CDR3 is TGTGCCAGTAGCGTACAGGGCTACGAGCAGTACTTC.

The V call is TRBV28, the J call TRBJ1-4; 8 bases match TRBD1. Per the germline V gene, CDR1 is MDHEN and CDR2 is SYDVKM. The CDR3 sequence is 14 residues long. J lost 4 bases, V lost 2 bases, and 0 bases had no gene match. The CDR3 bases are TGTGCCAGCAGTTTAGGACAGGGTAATGAAAAACTGTTTTTT. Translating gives CASSLGQGNEKLFF.

The CDR3 region has the DNA TGTGCCAGCAGAGGGACTAGCGGTATCTACGAGCAGTACTTC. Protein: CASRGTSGIYEQYF. The chain has TRBV2 and TRBJ2-5; 11 bases agree with TRBD2. The DNA end lines up better with TRBJ2-7; the J call may be wrong. The CDR3 is 14 residues long. Germline V gives CDR1 SNHLY, CDR2 FYNNEI.